Below, 15 T cell receptor beta chains from the same sample are listed, as sequenced in a study of cytomegalovirus exposure and HLA in healthy donors. 60 Vbeta and 13 Jbeta primers were used in PCR. Sequencing used immunoSEQ multiplex PCR; TCRdb keeps in-frame clones, though not all of them. The sample lists around 140,000 clones, 82% occurring once. Material for sequencing was PBMCs. These receptors were taken from a male donor in good health and CMV-seronegative.

This clone was observed once. The genes are TRBV30 and TRBJ2-3; 10 nucleotides line up with TRBD2. J lost 0 bases, V lost 1 base, and 19 bases had no gene match. The CDR3 length is 21 residues. CDR1 is GTSNPN and CDR2 is SVGIG in the germline V gene (reference sequence). CDR3 loop: CAWSGLAGDLGNNPSTDTQYF. The DNA of the CDR3 is TGTGCCTGGAGTGGGCTAGCGGGAGATCTGGGGAATAACCCCAGCACAGATACGCAGTATTTT.

This clone was recorded once. J is TRBJ1-1 and V is TRBV18; D remains ambiguous. Germline V gene sequence: CDR1 KGHSH, CDR2 LQKENI. The CDR3 has 13 residues. The ends were cut back, 3 bases at V and 6 bases at J, with 11 bases in the middle. The CDR3 protein is CASSPDEGAEAFF. The CDR3 DNA reads as TGTGCCAGCTCACCGGATGAGGGCGCTGAAGCTTTCTTT.

This clone was picked up one time. This rearrangement joins TRBV19 to TRBJ2-3, with TRBD2 as a possible D gene (6 bases). This CDR3 contains 15 residues. The V end lost 7 bases, the J end lost 4 bases, and 18 bases lay between the germline ends. Germline V lookup: CDR1 LNHDA, CDR2 SQIVND (reference sequence). The CDR3 DNA reads TGTGCCAGTACCGTTGGGACTGGAGGTCCAGATACGCAGTATTTT. Its protein is CASTVGTGGPDTQYF.

The table lists this clone with a few counts. The rearrangement joins TRBV19 to TRBJ1-5; D may be TRBD1 (6 bases). CDR3 length: 16 residues. The ends were cut back, 5 bases at V and 2 bases at J, with 16 bases in the middle. Per the germline V gene, CDR1 is LNHDA and CDR2 is SQIVND (reference sequence). The CDR3 sequence is CASSLTQGRRNQPQHF. For the CDR3, the DNA is TGTGCCAGTAGTCTCACACAGGGCCGACGCAATCAGCCCCAGCATTTT.

The chain's CDR3 is CASSVGLAEWYNEQFF. In DNA, the CDR3 is TGTGCCAGCAGCGTGGGACTAGCGGAATGGTACAATGAGCAGTTCTTC. The V and J genes are TRBV9 and TRBJ2-1, with 11 bases fitting TRBD2. The germline CDR1 and CDR2 sequences are SGDLS and YYNGEE. The length of the CDR3 is 16 residues. J lost 4 bases, V lost 2 bases, and 5 bases had no gene match.

The chain uses TRBV4-1 and TRBJ2-1, with TRBD2 matching 14 bases. The CDR3 has 16 amino acids. CDR1 is MGHRA, CDR2 YSYEKL, per germline. J was trimmed by 6 bases and V by 3 bases; bases with no gene match: 4. DNA of the CDR3: TGCGCCAGCAGCCAGGGGGGGACTAGCGGGAGCAATGAGCAGTTCTTC. Its translation is CASSQGGTSGSNEQFF.

The chain joins TRBV6-5 to TRBJ2-1; D is perhaps TRBD2 (6 bases). This CDR3 is built from 15 residues. Germline V gives CDR1 MNHEY, CDR2 SVGAGI. The V and J ends lost 5 bases and 8 bases respectively, with 19 bases between them. The CDR3 sequence: CASSPTSNFGDEQFF. The CDR3 DNA is TGTGCCAGCAGTCCTACTAGCAACTTTGGCGATGAGCAGTTCTTC.

The rearrangement uses TRBV6-1 and TRBJ2-3; TRBD1 matches 9 bases. The CDR3 loop spans 15 amino acids. The V segment lost 8 bases and the J segment 4 bases; nucleotides outside the gene matches: 10. CDR1 is MNHNS and CDR2 is SASEGT in the germline V gene. CDR3 loop: CASLSGQGVADTQYF. The CDR3 DNA is TGTGCCAGCTTATCGGGACAGGGCGTCGCAGATACGCAGTATTTT.

The CDR3 loop is CASSSGQEIEAFF. For the CDR3, the DNA is TGTGCCAGCAGTTCAGGACAGGAGATTGAAGCTTTCTTT. The gene calls are TRBV28 and TRBJ1-1; 7 nucleotides line up with TRBD1. From germline, CDR1 is MDHEN and CDR2 SYDVKM. V trimming: 4 bases; J trimming: 7 bases; junction bases outside the gene matches: 6. The CDR3 has 13 amino acids.

This sequence joins TRBV2 and TRBJ2-1, with no clear D. In germline, CDR1 is SNHLY, CDR2 FYNNEI. V lost 5 bases to trimming and J lost 6 bases, with 5 bases between them. The CDR3 is 11 residues long. CDR3 protein: CASSSSNEQFF. The CDR3, as DNA: TGTGCCAGCAGTAGTAGCAATGAGCAGTTCTTC.

This clone was recorded only once. The chain carries TRBV4-1 and TRBJ2-1; 8 bases agree with TRBD1. Trimming at V came to 1 base and at J to 10 bases, leaving 12 bases not matched to a gene. The CDR3 runs 16 residues. Per the germline V gene, CDR1 is MGHRA and CDR2 is YSYEKL. CDR3 in amino acids: CASSQGERTGSEEQFF. CDR3 sequence (DNA): TGCGCCAGCAGCCAAGGAGAGAGGACAGGGTCGGAGGAGCAGTTCTTC.

A few counts support this clone. The genes are TRBV10-3 and TRBJ2-7; D may be TRBD2 (5 bases). Germline V gives CDR1 ENHRY, CDR2 SYGVKD. Trimming took off 10 bases at V and 5 bases at J, with 12 bases between the two ends. This CDR3 region has 11 residues. The CDR3 region has the DNA TGTGCCACCCTCCTTAGCGACGAGCAGTACTTC. Encoded protein: CATLLSDEQYF.

The chain combines TRBV2 with TRBJ2-2, with TRBD2 matching over 13 bases. With V trimmed by 7 bases and J by 1 base, 3 bases remained unmatched. CDR1 SNHLY and CDR2 FYNNEI come from the germline V gene. This CDR3 contains 16 residues. The CDR3 DNA reads TGTGCCAGCAAGCGACTAGCGGGAGGGAACACCGGGGAGCTGTTTTTT. It codes for CASKRLAGGNTGELFF.

V is TRBV20-1 and J is TRBJ2-5, with D hard to call. The CDR3 spans 11 residues. Germline loops: CDR1 DFQATT, CDR2 SNEGSKA (reference sequence). The V gene lost 6 bases and the J gene lost 4 bases, with 9 bases spanning the gap. The CDR3 DNA is TGCAGTGCGGCCCCCAGAGAGACCCAGTACTTC. Protein: CSAAPRETQYF.

This sequence joins TRBV4-3 and TRBJ1-1, with 7 bases lining up with TRBD1. CDR1 and CDR2 (germline): LGHNA, YSLEER. J lost 3 bases, V lost 7 bases, and 8 bases had no gene match. The length of the CDR3 is 14 residues. CDR3 amino acids: CASTLGTVDTEAFF. CDR3 bases: TGCGCCAGCACTCTCGGGACAGTGGACACTGAAGCTTTCTTT.